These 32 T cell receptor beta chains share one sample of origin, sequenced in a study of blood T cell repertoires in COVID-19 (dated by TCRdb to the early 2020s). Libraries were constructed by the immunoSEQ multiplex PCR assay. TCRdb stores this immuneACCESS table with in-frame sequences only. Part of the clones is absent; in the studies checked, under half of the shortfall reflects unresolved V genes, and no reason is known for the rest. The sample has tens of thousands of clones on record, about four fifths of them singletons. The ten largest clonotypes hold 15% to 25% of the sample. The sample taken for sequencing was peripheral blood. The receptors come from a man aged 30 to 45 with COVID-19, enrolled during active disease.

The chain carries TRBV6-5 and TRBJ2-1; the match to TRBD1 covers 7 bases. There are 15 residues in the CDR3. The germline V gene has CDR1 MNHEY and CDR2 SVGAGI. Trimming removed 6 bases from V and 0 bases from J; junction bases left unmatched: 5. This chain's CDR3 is CASRATGISYNEQFF. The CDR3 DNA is TGTGCCAGCAGGGCGACAGGGATCTCCTACAATGAGCAGTTCTTC.

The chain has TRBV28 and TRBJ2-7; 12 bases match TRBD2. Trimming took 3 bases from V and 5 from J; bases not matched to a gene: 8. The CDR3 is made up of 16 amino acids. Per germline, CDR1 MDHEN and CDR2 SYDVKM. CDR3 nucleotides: TGTGCCAGCAGTTTCCCTAGCGGGGGGGCCCAGAACGAGCAGTACTTC. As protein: CASSFPSGGAQNEQYF.

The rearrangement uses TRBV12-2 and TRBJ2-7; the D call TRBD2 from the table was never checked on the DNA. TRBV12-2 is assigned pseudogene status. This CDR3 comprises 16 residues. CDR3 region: CASRVDYPGTPYEQYF. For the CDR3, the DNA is TGTGCAAGTCGCGTAGATTATCCCGGGACTCCCTACGAGCAGTACTTC.

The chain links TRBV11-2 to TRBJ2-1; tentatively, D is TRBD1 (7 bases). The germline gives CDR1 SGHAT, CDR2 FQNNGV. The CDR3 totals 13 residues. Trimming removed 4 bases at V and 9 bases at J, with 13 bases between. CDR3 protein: CASSSTQGGEQFF. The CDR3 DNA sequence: TGTGCCAGCAGCTCAACCCAGGGGGGTGAGCAGTTCTTC. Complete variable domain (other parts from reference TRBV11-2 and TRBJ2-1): EAGVAQSPRYKIIEKRQSVAFWCNPISGHATLYWYQQILGQGPKLLIQFQNNGVVDDSQLPKDRFSAERLKGVDSTLKIQPAKLEDSAVYLCASSSTQGGEQFFGPGTRLTVL.

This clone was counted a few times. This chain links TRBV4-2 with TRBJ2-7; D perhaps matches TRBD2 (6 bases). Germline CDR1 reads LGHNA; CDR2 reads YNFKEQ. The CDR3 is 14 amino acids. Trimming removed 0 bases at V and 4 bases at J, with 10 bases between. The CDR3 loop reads CASSQDLAWYEQYF. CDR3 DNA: TGTGCCAGCAGCCAAGACCTAGCGTGGTACGAGCAGTACTTC.

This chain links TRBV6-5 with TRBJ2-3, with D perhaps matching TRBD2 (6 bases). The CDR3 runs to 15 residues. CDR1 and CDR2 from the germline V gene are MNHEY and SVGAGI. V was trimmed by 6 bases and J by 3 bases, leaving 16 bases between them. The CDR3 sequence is CASRSGGAGTDTQYF. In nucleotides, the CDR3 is TGTGCCAGCAGAAGTGGTGGCGCGGGGACAGATACGCAGTATTTT.

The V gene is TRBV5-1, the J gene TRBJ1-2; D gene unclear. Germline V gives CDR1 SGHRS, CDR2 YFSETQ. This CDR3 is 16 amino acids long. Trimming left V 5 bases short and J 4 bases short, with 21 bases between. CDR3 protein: CASRPEKPRVGYGYTF. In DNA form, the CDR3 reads TGCGCCAGCAGACCCGAAAAGCCACGGGTCGGCTATGGCTACACCTTC. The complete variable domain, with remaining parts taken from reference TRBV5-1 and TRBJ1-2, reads KAGVTQTPRYLIKTRGQQVTLSCSPISGHRSVSWYQQTPGQGLQFLFEYFSETQRNKGNFPGRFSGRQFSNSRSEMNVSTLELGDSALYLCASRPEKPRVGYGYTFGSGTRLTVV.

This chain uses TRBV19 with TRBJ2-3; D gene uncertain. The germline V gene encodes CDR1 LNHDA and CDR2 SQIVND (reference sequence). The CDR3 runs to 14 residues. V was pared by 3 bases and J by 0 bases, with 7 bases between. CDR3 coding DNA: TGTGCCAGTAGTATTGGTCGGAGCACAGATACGCAGTATTTT. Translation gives CASSIGRSTDTQYF.

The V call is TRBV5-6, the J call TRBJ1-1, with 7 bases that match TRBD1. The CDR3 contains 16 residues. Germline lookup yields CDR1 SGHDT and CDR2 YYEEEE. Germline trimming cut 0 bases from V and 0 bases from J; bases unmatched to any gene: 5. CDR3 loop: CASSLDRGGVNTEAFF. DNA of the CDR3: TGTGCCAGCAGCTTGGACAGGGGTGGGGTGAACACTGAAGCTTTCTTT.

CDR3 coding DNA: TGTGCCTGGAGTGTAGGTGGGACAGGGAGCTACGAGCAGTACTTC. Its translation: CAWSVGGTGSYEQYF. This chain joins TRBV30 and TRBJ2-7; 9 positions agree with TRBD1. Germline V gene data show CDR1 as GTSNPN and CDR2 as SVGIG (reference sequence). The CDR3 runs 15 residues. Trimming cost V 0 bases and J 3 bases; bases outside gene matches: 6. Full variable domain (missing parts from reference TRBV30 and TRBJ2-7): SQTIHQWPATLVQPVGSPLSLECTVEGTSNPNLYWYRQAAGRGLQLLFYSVGIGQISSEVPQNLSASRPQDRQFILSSKKLLLSDSGFYLCAWSVGGTGSYEQYFGPGTRLTVT.

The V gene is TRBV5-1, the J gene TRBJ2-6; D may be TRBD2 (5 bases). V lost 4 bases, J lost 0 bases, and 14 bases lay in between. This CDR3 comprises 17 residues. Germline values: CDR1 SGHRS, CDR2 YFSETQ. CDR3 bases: TGCGCCAGCAGCCTGGGAGCGGTCGGCTCTGGGGCCAACGTCCTGACTTTC. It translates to CASSLGAVGSGANVLTF. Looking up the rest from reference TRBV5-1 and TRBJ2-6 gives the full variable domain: KAGVTQTPRYLIKTRGQQVTLSCSPISGHRSVSWYQQTPGQGLQFLFEYFSETQRNKGNFPGRFSGRQFSNSRSEMNVSTLELGDSALYLCASSLGAVGSGANVLTFGAGSRLTVL.

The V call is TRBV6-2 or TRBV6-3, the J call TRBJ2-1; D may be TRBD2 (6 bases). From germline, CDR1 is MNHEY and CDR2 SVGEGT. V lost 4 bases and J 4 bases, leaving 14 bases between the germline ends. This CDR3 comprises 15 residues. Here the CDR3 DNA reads TGTGCCAGCAGTTTTCCCGGGACTCTTTACAATGAGCAGTTCTTC. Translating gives CASSFPGTLYNEQFF.

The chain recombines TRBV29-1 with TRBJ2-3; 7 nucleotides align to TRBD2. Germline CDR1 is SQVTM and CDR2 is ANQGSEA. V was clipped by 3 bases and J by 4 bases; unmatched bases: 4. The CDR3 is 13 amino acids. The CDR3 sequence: CSVDRTRSDTQYF. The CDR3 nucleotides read TGCAGCGTTGATCGGACTAGGTCAGATACGCAGTATTTT.

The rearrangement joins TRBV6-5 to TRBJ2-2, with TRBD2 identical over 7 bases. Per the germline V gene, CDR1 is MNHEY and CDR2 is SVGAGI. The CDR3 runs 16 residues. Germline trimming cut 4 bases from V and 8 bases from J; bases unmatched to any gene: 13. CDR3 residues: CASSSRRGAGEGELFF. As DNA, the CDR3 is TGTGCCAGCAGTTCCCGCCGTGGGGCGGGGGAAGGGGAGCTGTTTTTT.

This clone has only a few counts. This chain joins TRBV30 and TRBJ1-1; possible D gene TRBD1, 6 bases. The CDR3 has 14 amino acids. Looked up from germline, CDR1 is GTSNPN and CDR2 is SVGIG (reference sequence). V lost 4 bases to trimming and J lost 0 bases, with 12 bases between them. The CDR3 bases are TGTGCCTGGACAATACAGGGATTGAACACTGAAGCTTTCTTT. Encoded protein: CAWTIQGLNTEAFF.

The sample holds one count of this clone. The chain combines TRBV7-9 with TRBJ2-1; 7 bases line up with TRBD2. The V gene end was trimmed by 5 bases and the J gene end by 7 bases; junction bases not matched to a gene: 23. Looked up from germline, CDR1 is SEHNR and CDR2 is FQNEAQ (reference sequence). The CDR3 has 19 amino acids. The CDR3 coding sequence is TGTGCCAGCAGCCGCTCCTTAGCCCTTCGCGGGAGAGAAAAAAATGAGCAGTTCTTC. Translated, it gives CASSRSLALRGREKNEQFF.

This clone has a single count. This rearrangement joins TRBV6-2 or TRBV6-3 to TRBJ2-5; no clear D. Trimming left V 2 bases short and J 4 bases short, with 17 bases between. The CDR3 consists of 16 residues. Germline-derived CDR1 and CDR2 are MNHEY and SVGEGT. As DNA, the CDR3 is TGTGCCAGCAGTTACCCGCCGAGACTTTCCGGAGAGACCCAGTACTTC. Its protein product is CASSYPPRLSGETQYF.

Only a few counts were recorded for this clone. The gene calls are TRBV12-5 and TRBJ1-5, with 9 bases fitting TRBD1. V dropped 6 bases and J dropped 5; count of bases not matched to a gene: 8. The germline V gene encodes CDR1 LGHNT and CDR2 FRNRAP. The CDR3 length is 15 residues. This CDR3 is CASGRDRDLDQPQHF. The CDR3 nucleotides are TGTGCTAGTGGAAGGGACAGGGACCTGGATCAGCCCCAGCATTTT.

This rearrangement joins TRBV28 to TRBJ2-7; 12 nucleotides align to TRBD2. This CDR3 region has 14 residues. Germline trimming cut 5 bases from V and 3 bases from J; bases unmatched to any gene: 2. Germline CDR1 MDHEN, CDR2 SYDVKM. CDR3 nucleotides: TGTGCCAGCAGTCCTAGCGGGAGGGTCTACGAGCAGTACTTC. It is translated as CASSPSGRVYEQYF.

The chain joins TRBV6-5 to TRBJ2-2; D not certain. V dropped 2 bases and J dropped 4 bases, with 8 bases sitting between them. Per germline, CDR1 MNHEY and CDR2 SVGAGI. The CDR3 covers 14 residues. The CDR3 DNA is TGTGCCAGCAGTTACGGCAGGCTCACCGGGGAGCTGTTTTTT. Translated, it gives CASSYGRLTGELFF.

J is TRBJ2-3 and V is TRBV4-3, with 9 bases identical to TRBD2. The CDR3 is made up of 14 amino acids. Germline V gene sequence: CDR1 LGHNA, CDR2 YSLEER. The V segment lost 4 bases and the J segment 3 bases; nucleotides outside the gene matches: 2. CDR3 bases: TGCGCCAGCAGCCGCGGGGGGGCAACAGATACGCAGTATTTT. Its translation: CASSRGGATDTQYF.

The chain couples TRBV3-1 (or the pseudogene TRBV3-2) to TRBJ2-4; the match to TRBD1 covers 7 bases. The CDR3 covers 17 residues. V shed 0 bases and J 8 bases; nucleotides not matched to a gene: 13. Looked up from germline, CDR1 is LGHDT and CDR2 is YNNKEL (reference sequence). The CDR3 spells CASSQEALGQVKDIQYF. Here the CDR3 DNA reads TGTGCCAGCAGCCAAGAAGCGCTCGGACAGGTTAAGGACATTCAGTACTTC.

CDR3 loop: CASSLGTGGAGTEAFF. The CDR3 DNA reads TGTGCCAGCAGCCTCGGGACAGGGGGCGCGGGTACTGAAGCTTTCTTT. The chain couples TRBV11-2 to TRBJ1-1; 12 bases fit TRBD1. V lost 5 bases, J lost 5 bases, and 9 bases stayed unmatched. This CDR3 contains 16 residues. Germline V CDR1 and CDR2: SGHAT, FQNNGV.

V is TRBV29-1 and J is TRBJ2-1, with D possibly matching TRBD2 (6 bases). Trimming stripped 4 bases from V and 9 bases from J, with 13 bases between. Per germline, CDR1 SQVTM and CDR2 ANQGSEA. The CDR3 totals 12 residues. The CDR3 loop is CSVAGTGGEQFF. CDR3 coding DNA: TGCAGCGTTGCGGGGACCGGGGGTGAGCAGTTCTTC.

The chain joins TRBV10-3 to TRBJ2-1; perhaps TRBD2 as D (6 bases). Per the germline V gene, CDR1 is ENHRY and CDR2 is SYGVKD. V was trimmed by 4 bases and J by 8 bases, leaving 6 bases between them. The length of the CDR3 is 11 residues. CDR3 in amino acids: CAISGGDEQFF. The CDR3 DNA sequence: TGTGCCATCAGTGGGGGGGATGAGCAGTTCTTC.

For the CDR3, the DNA is TGTGCCTGGAGTGTAAGAAGGGGAGGGAACACCGGGGAGCTGTTTTTT. It codes for CAWSVRRGGNTGELFF. The chain has TRBV30 and TRBJ2-2; D perhaps matches TRBD2 (6 bases). CDR1 and CDR2 from the germline V gene are GTSNPN and SVGIG (reference sequence). The CDR3 sequence is 16 residues long. V lost 0 bases to trimming and J lost 1 base, with 12 bases between them. Looking up the rest from reference TRBV30 and TRBJ2-2 gives the full variable domain: SQTIHQWPATLVQPVGSPLSLECTVEGTSNPNLYWYRQAAGRGLQLLFYSVGIGQISSEVPQNLSASRPQDRQFILSSKKLLLSDSGFYLCAWSVRRGGNTGELFFGEGSRLTVL.

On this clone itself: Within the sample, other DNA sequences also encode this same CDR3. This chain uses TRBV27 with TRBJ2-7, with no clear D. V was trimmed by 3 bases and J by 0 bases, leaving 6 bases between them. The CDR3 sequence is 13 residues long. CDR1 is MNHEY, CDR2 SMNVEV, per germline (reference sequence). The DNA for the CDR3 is TGTGCCAGCAGTTTTCGGAGCTCCTACGAGCAGTACTTC. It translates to CASSFRSSYEQYF.

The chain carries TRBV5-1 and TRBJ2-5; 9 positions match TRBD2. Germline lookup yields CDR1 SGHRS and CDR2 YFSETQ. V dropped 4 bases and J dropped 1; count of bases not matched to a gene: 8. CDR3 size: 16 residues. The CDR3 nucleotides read TGCGCCAGCAGCATTACTAGCGGGCCCCCCCAAGAGACCCAGTACTTC. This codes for CASSITSGPPQETQYF.

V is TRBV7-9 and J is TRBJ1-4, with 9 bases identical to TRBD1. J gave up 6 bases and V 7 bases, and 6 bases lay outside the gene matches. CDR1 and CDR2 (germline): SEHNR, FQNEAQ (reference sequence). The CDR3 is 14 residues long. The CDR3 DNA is TGTGCCAGCACCGAACAGGGGGCGTATGAAAAACTGTTTTTT. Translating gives CASTEQGAYEKLFF.

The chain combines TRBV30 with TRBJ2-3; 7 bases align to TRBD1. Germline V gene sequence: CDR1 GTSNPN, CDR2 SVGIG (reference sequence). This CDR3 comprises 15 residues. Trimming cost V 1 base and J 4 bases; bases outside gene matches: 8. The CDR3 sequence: CAWSGKQGKADTQYF. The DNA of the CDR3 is TGTGCCTGGAGTGGGAAACAGGGGAAGGCAGATACGCAGTATTTT. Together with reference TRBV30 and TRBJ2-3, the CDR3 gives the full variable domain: SQTIHQWPATLVQPVGSPLSLECTVEGTSNPNLYWYRQAAGRGLQLLFYSVGIGQISSEVPQNLSASRPQDRQFILSSKKLLLSDSGFYLCAWSGKQGKADTQYFGPGTRLTVL.

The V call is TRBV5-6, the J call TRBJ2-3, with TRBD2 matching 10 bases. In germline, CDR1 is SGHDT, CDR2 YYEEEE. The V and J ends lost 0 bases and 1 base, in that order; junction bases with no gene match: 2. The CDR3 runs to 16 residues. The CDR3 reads CASSLGTSGRTDTQYF. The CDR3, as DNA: TGTGCCAGCAGCTTGGGGACTAGCGGCCGCACAGATACGCAGTATTTT.

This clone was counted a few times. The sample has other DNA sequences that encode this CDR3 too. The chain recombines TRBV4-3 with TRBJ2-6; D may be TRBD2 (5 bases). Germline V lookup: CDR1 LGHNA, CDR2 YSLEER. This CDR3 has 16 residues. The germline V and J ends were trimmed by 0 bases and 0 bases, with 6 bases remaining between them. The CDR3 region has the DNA TGCGCCAGCAGCCAAGATGCGGGCTCTGGGGCCAACGTCCTGACTTTC. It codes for CASSQDAGSGANVLTF.